This TCR beta chain emerged from a study of CD4 T cells in relation to SARS-CoV-2 and coronaviruses. The unexposed donors gave CD4+ T cells in about 2010-2019, prior to COVID-19. CD4+ T cells were isolated from the cells after 10 days of culture. Concerning this clone itself: Its antigen is undetermined.

Assay: immunoSEQ multiplex PCR; the TCRdb copy retains only in-frame clones and omits some. The top ten clones hold about 16% of a sample with tens of thousands of clones, around 67% of them seen once. Whole-study findings and limits: No crossreactivity against non-spike viral proteins was tested here.

Per germline, CDR1 SNHLY and CDR2 FYNNEI. V trimming: 6 bases; J trimming: 2 bases; junction bases outside the gene matches: 3. The CDR3 spans 14 residues. This sequence originates from a human donor in good health. The sequenced sample was CD4+ T cells from PBMCs, cultured in vitro. The V gene is TRBV2, the J gene TRBJ1-4; the match to TRBD1 covers 7 bases. DNA for the CDR3: TGTGCCAGCAGGACAGGGAGTACTAATGAAAAACTGTTTTTT. It codes for CASRTGSTNEKLFF. The full variable domain, its missing parts supplied by reference TRBV2 and TRBJ1-4, is EPEVTQTPSHQVTQMGQEVILRCVPISNHLYFYWYRQILGQKVEFLVSFYNNEISEKSEIFDDQFSVERPDGSNFTLKIRSTKLEDSAMYFCASRTGSTNEKLFFGSGTQLSVL.